This TCR beta chain emerged from a study of cytomegalovirus exposure and HLA in healthy donors. Study in general: The 120 or so validation repertoires used the same platform as the roughly 670 first-cohort repertoires (as reported by a later analysis).

TCRdb keeps only in-frame clones here, not all; method: immunoSEQ multiplex PCR. The sample carries 100,000 to 150,000 clones, 89% recorded once. The sequenced sample was PBMCs. The receptor was derived from a young woman in good health and CMV-seronegative.

CDR3 protein: CASSLSSSGKYEQYF. In DNA form, the CDR3 reads TGTGCCAGCAGTTTAAGCTCTAGCGGGAAATACGAGCAGTACTTC. The chain joins TRBV27 to TRBJ2-7; TRBD2 aligns across 9 bases. V shed 2 bases, J shed 4 bases, and the junction held 6 bases outside the gene matches. The CDR3 totals 15 residues. CDR1 and CDR2 from the germline V gene are MNHEY and SMNVEV (reference sequence).